What follows are 27 T cell receptor beta chains derived from one specimen sequenced in a study of T cell changes during pregnancy in multiple sclerosis. Here immunoSEQ multiplex PCR was the method, and the copy in TCRdb shows in-frame clones only, minus some. The table includes about 48,000 clones, around 94% detected once. The sequencing used CD4+ T cells from peripheral blood mononuclear cells, collected in the second trimester of pregnancy. The receptors shown here come from a female donor in good health, enrolled as a control in a pregnancy study.

The chain joins TRBV18 to TRBJ2-1; no clear D. Deletions cut 0 bases from V and 9 bases from J, with 9 bases between. CDR1 is KGHSH, CDR2 LQKENI, per germline. This CDR3 is built from 13 residues. CDR3 sequence: CASSPPVTGEQFF. The CDR3 DNA sequence: TGTGCCAGCTCACCACCGGTTACGGGTGAGCAGTTCTTC.

This clone was observed a few times. The V and J genes are TRBV12-5 and TRBJ2-7, with TRBD2 as a possible D gene (6 bases). V was clipped by 6 bases and J by 1 base, with 10 bases between them. The CDR3 loop spans 13 amino acids. CDR1 is LGHNT, CDR2 FRNRAP, per germline. The CDR3 loop is CASGTGASYEQYF. The CDR3 DNA reads TGTGCTAGTGGGACGGGAGCTTCCTACGAGCAGTACTTC.

The gene calls are TRBV7-2 and TRBJ2-3; no clear D. Germline CDR1 is SGHTA and CDR2 is FQGNSA. Deletions cut 1 base from V and 2 bases from J, with 4 bases between. The CDR3 runs to 13 residues. The CDR3 sequence: CASSLGLTDTQYF. CDR3 nucleotide sequence: TGTGCCAGCAGCTTAGGACTCACAGATACGCAGTATTTT.

CDR3 sequence reads: CAWSVRGGETQYF. CDR3 coding DNA: TGTGCCTGGAGTGTAAGGGGGGGGGAGACCCAGTACTTC. This sequence joins TRBV30 and TRBJ2-5, with D possibly TRBD2 on 7 matching bases. This CDR3 has 13 residues. Germline CDR1 reads GTSNPN; CDR2 reads SVGIG (reference sequence). Between the trimmed V and J ends, which lost 0 bases and 5 bases, there was a span of 10 bases.

V and J are TRBV5-4 and TRBJ2-5; 10 bases line up with TRBD2. The ends lost 5 bases at V and 4 bases at J; junction bases unmatched: 8. The CDR3 contains 15 residues. CDR1 is SGHNT, CDR2 YYREEE, per germline (reference sequence). CDR3 nucleotides: TGTGCCAGCAGGGACGGACTAGCGGACTCAGAGACCCAGTACTTC. It translates to CASRDGLADSETQYF.

The chain recombines TRBV4-2 with TRBJ2-3; D is undetermined. In germline, CDR1 is LGHNA, CDR2 YNFKEQ. V lost 1 base and J lost 0, with 8 bases in between. The CDR3 has 15 amino acids. CDR3 bases: TGTGCCAGCAGCCAAGGACTTTCTAGCACAGATACGCAGTATTTT. The encoded protein is CASSQGLSSTDTQYF.

V is TRBV5-1 and J is TRBJ1-6; D perhaps matches TRBD1 (6 bases). Trimming took 0 bases from V and 10 from J, leaving 23 bases between them. CDR3 length equals 18 residues. Germline V gene sequence: CDR1 SGHRS, CDR2 YFSETQ. The CDR3 DNA reads as TGCGCCAGCAGCTTGGCCGTAAACAGGGAAGGGGGAAGATCACCCCTCCACTTT. Amino acids: CASSLAVNREGGRSPLHF.

The chain carries TRBV7-8 and TRBJ2-1, with 15 bases matching TRBD2. The CDR3 runs 17 residues. Looked up from germline, CDR1 is SGHVS and CDR2 is FQNEAQ. The J segment lost 4 bases and the V segment lost 1 base, leaving 2 bases of the junction unmatched. The CDR3 loop reads CASSLVGTSGGYNEQFF. The CDR3 bases are TGTGCCAGCAGCTTAGTAGGGACTAGCGGGGGGTACAATGAGCAGTTCTTC.

The V call is TRBV19, the J call TRBJ1-2; D uncertain. V shed 7 bases and J shed 8 bases, with 14 bases lying between them. This CDR3 has 12 amino acids. CDR1 is LNHDA, CDR2 SQIVND, per germline (reference sequence). CDR3 amino acids: CASTSGDMGYTF. In DNA form, the CDR3 reads TGTGCCAGTACGTCCGGGGATATGGGCTACACCTTC. The full variable domain, with the rest looked up from reference TRBV19 and TRBJ1-2, is DGGITQSPKYLFRKEGQNVTLSCEQNLNHDAMYWYRQDPGQGLRLIYYSQIVNDFQKGDIAEGYSVSREKKESFPLTVTSAQKNPTAFYLCASTSGDMGYTFGSGTRLTVV.

The V and J genes are TRBV11-2 and TRBJ2-1, with D possibly TRBD1 on 6 matching bases. The V end lost 5 bases, the J end lost 0 bases, and 17 bases lay between the germline ends. Germline V gives CDR1 SGHAT, CDR2 FQNNGV. The CDR3 length is 17 residues. In DNA, the CDR3 is TGTGCCAGCAGCGTACGCTACAGGGTGAGCTCCTACAATGAGCAGTTCTTC. Translation: CASSVRYRVSSYNEQFF. Supplemented by reference TRBV11-2 and TRBJ2-1, the full variable domain reads EAGVAQSPRYKIIEKRQSVAFWCNPISGHATLYWYQQILGQGPKLLIQFQNNGVVDDSQLPKDRFSAERLKGVDSTLKIQPAKLEDSAVYLCASSVRYRVSSYNEQFFGPGTRLTVL.

CDR3 nucleotide sequence: TGTGCCAGCAGCTTAGGGGCGGGGGATGGCTACACCTTC. This gives the protein CASSLGAGDGYTF. The V and J genes are TRBV11-2 and TRBJ1-2; maybe TRBD1 (5 bases). Trimming pared 1 base from V and 6 bases from J, leaving 9 bases between. Germline-derived CDR1 and CDR2 are SGHAT and FQNNGV. CDR3 length: 13 amino acids.

The rearrangement joins TRBV2 to TRBJ2-2, with unresolved D. Germline V CDR1 and CDR2: SNHLY, FYNNEI. V dropped 3 bases and J dropped 3 bases, with 5 bases sitting between them. The length of the CDR3 is 13 residues. Here the CDR3 reads CASSEGHTGELFF. The CDR3 DNA sequence: TGTGCCAGCAGTGAGGGCCACACCGGGGAGCTGTTTTTT.

This sequence joins TRBV7-9 and TRBJ1-2; D possibly corresponds to TRBD1 (6 bases). The length of the CDR3 is 18 residues. Trimming cost V 0 bases and J 2 bases, with 19 bases left between them. The germline CDR1 and CDR2 sequences are SEHNR and FQNEAQ (reference sequence). The CDR3 nucleotides read TGTGCCAGCAGCTTAGCCATCGCAACAGGGAGGGCCAACTATGGCTACACCTTC. It encodes CASSLAIATGRANYGYTF.

The V gene is TRBV7-9, the J gene TRBJ2-5, with D possibly TRBD2 on 7 matching bases. CDR3 length: 15 amino acids. Germline CDR1 SEHNR, CDR2 FQNEAQ (reference sequence). V lost 0 bases and J lost 2, with 10 bases in between. The CDR3 sequence: CASSLAGGRQETQYF. CDR3 DNA: TGTGCCAGCAGCTTAGCGGGGGGGCGACAAGAGACCCAGTACTTC.

CDR3 in amino acids: CASSLRQGAGTQYF. CDR3 DNA: TGTGCCAGCAGCTTAAGACAGGGGGCGGGTACGCAGTATTTT. This chain links TRBV5-6 with TRBJ2-3; 10 bases map to TRBD1. The CDR3 totals 14 residues. The junction had 5 bases not matched to a gene; V was cut back by 2 bases and J by 8 bases. The germline gives CDR1 SGHDT, CDR2 YYEEEE.

The chain combines TRBV4-1 with TRBJ1-2, with 8 bases matching TRBD1. Germline CDR1 is MGHRA and CDR2 is YSYEKL. The CDR3 consists of 17 residues. V lost 0 bases to trimming and J lost 0 bases; unmatched junction nucleotides: 6. In DNA, the CDR3 is TGCGCCAGCAGCCAAGACCCGGGACAGGTAGCTAACTATGGCTACACCTTC. Residues: CASSQDPGQVANYGYTF.

V usage is TRBV7-9 and J usage is TRBJ1-4; 9 bases match TRBD1. The V and J ends lost 5 bases and 8 bases, in that order; junction bases with no gene match: 3. Germline V CDR1 and CDR2: SEHNR, FQNEAQ (reference sequence). This CDR3 region has 13 residues. CDR3 region: CASSGTGNEKLFF. CDR3 bases: TGTGCCAGCAGCGGGACAGGGAACGAAAAACTGTTTTTT.

The CDR3 sequence is CASSQGRGRGAYNEQFF. CDR3 bases: TGTGCCAGCAGCCAAGGGAGGGGGCGGGGGGCCTACAATGAGCAGTTCTTC. This chain connects TRBV4-2 to TRBJ2-1; TRBD2 might be the D (8 bases). CDR3 size: 17 residues. V dropped 1 base and J dropped 2 bases, with 15 bases sitting between them. The germline V gene has CDR1 LGHNA and CDR2 YNFKEQ.

J is TRBJ1-5 and V is TRBV2, with D possibly being TRBD1 (5 bases). V dropped 5 bases and J dropped 2 bases, with 13 bases sitting between them. There are 15 residues in the CDR3. Per germline, CDR1 SNHLY and CDR2 FYNNEI. CDR3 region: CASSWGERGNQPQHF. For the CDR3, the DNA is TGTGCCAGCAGTTGGGGGGAGAGGGGCAATCAGCCCCAGCATTTT.

CDR3 coding DNA: TGTGCCAGTAGTAGGGAAAGGGGTGTTTTTAGCTCCTACAATGAGCAGTTCTTC. Translating gives CASSRERGVFSSYNEQFF. The rearrangement joins TRBV19 to TRBJ2-1; D perhaps matches TRBD1 (5 bases). Trimming removed 4 bases at V and 0 bases at J, with 19 bases between. The germline gives CDR1 LNHDA, CDR2 SQIVND (reference sequence). This CDR3 has 18 amino acids.

This chain uses TRBV28 with TRBJ2-7; 7 bases match TRBD2. Per germline, CDR1 MDHEN and CDR2 SYDVKM. V lost 8 bases to trimming and J lost 0 bases; unmatched junction nucleotides: 19. The CDR3 spans 18 residues. CDR3 protein: CASVTGGSMVLYSYEQYF. As DNA, the CDR3 is TGTGCCAGCGTGACGGGCGGGAGTATGGTATTGTACTCCTACGAGCAGTACTTC.

The chain is built from TRBV7-2 and TRBJ2-7; 10 nucleotides align to TRBD1. The CDR3 totals 13 residues. The V gene end was trimmed by 4 bases and the J gene end by 9 bases; junction bases not matched to a gene: 6. CDR1 and CDR2 from the germline V gene are SGHTA and FQGNSA. The CDR3 bases are TGTGCCAGCAGCTCGGGACAGGGGCTTACGCAGTACTTC. It specifies CASSSGQGLTQYF. Full variable domain (rest looked up from reference TRBV7-2 and TRBJ2-7): GAGVSQSPSNKVTEKGKDVELRCDPISGHTALYWYRQSLGQGLEFLIYFQGNSAPDKSGLPSDRFSAERTGGSVSTLTIQRTQQEDSAVYLCASSSGQGLTQYFGPGTRLTVT.

This clone was seen just once. J is TRBJ1-2 and V is TRBV2; D is undetermined. Trimming shortened V by 2 bases and J by 2 bases, and 6 bases separated the two germline ends. The CDR3 is 13 residues long. Germline assignment: CDR1 SNHLY and CDR2 FYNNEI. The CDR3 DNA reads TGTGCCAGCAGTGAACTCGGGAACTATGGCTACACCTTC. Protein sequence: CASSELGNYGYTF.

The CDR3 DNA follows: TGCGCCAGCAGCATCGGGCATGCGGCGGGAGGGCAGGGTGAGCAGTTCTTC. Its protein is CASSIGHAAGGQGEQFF. The chain joins TRBV5-1 to TRBJ2-1; TRBD2 agrees at 9 bases. Germline CDR1 reads SGHRS; CDR2 reads YFSETQ. The CDR3 extends over 17 amino acids. J lost 9 bases, V lost 4 bases, and 17 bases had no gene match.

The J gene is TRBJ2-1, the V gene TRBV4-2, with TRBD2 matching over 11 bases. CDR3 length: 15 residues. The germline CDR1 and CDR2 sequences are LGHNA and YNFKEQ. V was pared by 0 bases and J by 7 bases, with 2 bases of the junction left unmatched. The CDR3 loop is CASSQDASGGNEQFF. The CDR3 DNA is TGTGCCAGCAGCCAAGATGCTAGCGGGGGGAATGAGCAGTTCTTC.

V is TRBV19 and J is TRBJ2-3, with 7 bases fitting TRBD1. The CDR3 runs 13 residues. Germline CDR1 LNHDA, CDR2 SQIVND (reference sequence). Unmatched junction bases numbered 0, after V lost 2 bases and J lost 4 bases. The CDR3 DNA follows: TGTGCCAGTAGTATAACAGGGGCAGATACGCAGTATTTT. It codes for CASSITGADTQYF.

CDR3 protein: CASSLKFSQGYGYTF. In DNA, the CDR3 is TGTGCCAGCAGCTTAAAGTTCAGTCAGGGCTATGGCTACACCTTC. This chain joins TRBV7-9 and TRBJ1-2, with D tentatively TRBD1 (5 bases). The CDR3 runs to 15 residues. In germline, CDR1 is SEHNR, CDR2 FQNEAQ (reference sequence). V was cut by 2 bases and J by 4 bases, with 14 bases left in between.